The 27 T cell receptor beta chains reported below all come from one sample, sequenced in a study of CD8 T cells in ankylosing spondylitis (dated by TCRdb to 2015 to 2018). The library was generated by 5' RACE. The sequencer was an Illumina HiSeq 2500. The raw public data were reprocessed by TCRdb itself: fastp quality trimming at Q25, MiXCR clonotype calling, in-frame beta chains only. A single entry per CDR3 protein holds the most common genes and DNA from its merged rows. The sample profile shows 150,000 to 200,000 distinct CDR3 sequences; 11% of them were found once. Almost 30% of the sample is in the top ten clones. Sequencing input: blood, either unsorted or a sorted T cell fraction (not recorded which). These TCRs come from a male donor with ankylosing spondylitis or in good health (not recorded which).

The J gene is TRBJ2-1, the V gene TRBV27, with 9 bases aligning to TRBD1. Trimming at V came to 6 bases and at J to 4 bases, leaving 4 bases not matched to a gene. This CDR3 is 14 amino acids long. Germline V gives CDR1 MNHEY, CDR2 SMNVEV (reference sequence). The CDR3 sequence: CASSGQGFYNEQFF. The DNA for the CDR3 is TGTGCCAGCAGCGGACAGGGGTTTTACAATGAGCAGTTCTTC.

This clonotype occurred many times. The chain carries TRBV5-1 and TRBJ2-3; D possibly corresponds to TRBD2 (5 bases). This CDR3 contains 13 residues. Deletions cut 2 bases from V and 1 base from J, with 5 bases between. CDR1 and CDR2 from the germline V gene are SGHRS and YFSETQ. This chain's CDR3 is CASSFGGTDTQYF. CDR3 sequence (DNA): TGCGCCAGCAGCTTCGGGGGCACAGATACGCAGTATTTT.

This chain uses TRBV4-3 with TRBJ1-2, with TRBD1 matching over 9 bases. The CDR3 has 15 amino acids. After removal of 5 bases from V and 4 bases from J, the junction contained 8 bases not matched to a gene. In germline, CDR1 is LGHNA, CDR2 YSLEER. The CDR3 DNA is TGCGCCAGCAGCACGGGGACAGGGCCTATCTATGGCTACACCTTC. Its translation is CASSTGTGPIYGYTF.

This clonotype was found a few times. The rearrangement links TRBV5-1 to TRBJ2-7, with D possibly called TRBD1 or TRBD2 (5 bases each). Germline V CDR1 and CDR2: SGHRS, YFSETQ. Trimming took 4 bases from V and 4 from J, leaving 24 bases between them. The CDR3 is 17 residues long. The CDR3 loop is CASSPGAFRSGSYEQYF. DNA of the CDR3: TGCGCCAGCAGCCCCGGAGCGTTCCGTTCAGGGAGTTACGAGCAGTACTTC.

This clonotype has more than one count but fewer than ten. This chain connects TRBV6-2 or TRBV6-3 to TRBJ2-7, with D possibly being TRBD1 (6 bases). Germline assignment: CDR1 MNHEY and CDR2 SVGEGT. Trimming left V 2 bases short and J 4 bases short, with 15 bases between. The CDR3 consists of 15 residues. The CDR3 reads CASSYDRQAPYEQYF. The CDR3 DNA sequence: TGTGCCAGCAGTTACGACAGACAGGCTCCGTACGAGCAGTACTTC.

This clonotype was counted between two and nine times. The rearrangement links TRBV21-1 to TRBJ2-6; the table calls TRBD2, which could not be checked here. TRBV21-1 is designated a pseudogene. This CDR3 spans 18 amino acids. The CDR3 DNA reads TGTGCCAGCAGCGGACCCGGGACAAGCTCTTCTGGGGCCAACGTCCTGACTTTC. This translates into CASSGPGTSSSGANVLTF.

There are a few counts of this clonotype. V and J are TRBV20-1 and TRBJ1-5; 7 bases agree with TRBD1. This CDR3 is 15 amino acids long. Trimming cost V 0 bases and J 2 bases; bases outside gene matches: 4. Germline assignment: CDR1 DFQATT and CDR2 SNEGSKA (reference sequence). This CDR3 reads CSARDKGAGNQPQHF. For the CDR3, the DNA is TGCAGTGCTAGAGACAAGGGGGCAGGCAATCAGCCCCAGCATTTT.

The chain has TRBV12-3 or TRBV12-4 and TRBJ2-5, with 11 bases matching TRBD1. The CDR3 sequence is 15 residues long. With V trimmed by 2 bases and J by 6 bases, 5 bases remained unmatched. As DNA, the CDR3 is TGTGCCAGCAGTTTAAGGACAGGGGGCATCCAGACCCAGTACTTC. Its translation: CASSLRTGGIQTQYF.

The chain uses TRBV4-2 and TRBJ2-7; D possibly corresponds to TRBD1 (5 bases). This CDR3 region has 14 residues. From germline, CDR1 is LGHNA and CDR2 YNFKEQ. Trimming stripped 4 bases from V and 5 bases from J, with 15 bases between. This CDR3 reads CASSLGARPDEQYF. For the CDR3, the DNA is TGTGCCAGCAGCCTAGGGGCACGTCCAGACGAGCAGTACTTC.

Ten or more counts support this clonotype. The chain has TRBV27 and TRBJ2-7; the D call may be TRBD1 or TRBD2 (6 bases each). This CDR3 is built from 16 residues. The V gene lost 3 bases and the J gene lost 1 base, with 16 bases spanning the gap. Germline loops: CDR1 MNHEY, CDR2 SMNVEV (reference sequence). As DNA, the CDR3 is TGTGCCAGCAGTTTGGCGGGACACCAACCTTCCTACGAGCAGTACTTC. Protein product: CASSLAGHQPSYEQYF.

This clonotype has a count of ten or more. The rearrangement joins TRBV29-1 to TRBJ1-1, with TRBD1 identical over 8 bases. V shed 7 bases, J shed 2 bases, and the junction held 6 bases outside the gene matches. The CDR3 is 13 amino acids. CDR1 and CDR2 from the germline V gene are SQVTM and ANQGSEA. CDR3 in DNA: TGCAGCGCCACTGGACAGGGCAACACTGAAGCTTTCTTT. It is translated as CSATGQGNTEAFF. Filled out from reference TRBV29-1 and TRBJ1-1, the complete variable domain reads SAVISQKPSRDICQRGTSLTIQCQVDSQVTMMFWYRQQPGQSLTLIATANQGSEATYESGFVIDKFPISRPNLTFSTLTVSNMSPEDSSIYLCSATGQGNTEAFFGQGTRLTVV.

The V gene is TRBV20-1, the J gene TRBJ1-3; no definite D call. Germline V gives CDR1 DFQATT, CDR2 SNEGSKA (reference sequence). V dropped 0 bases and J dropped 0 bases, with 9 bases sitting between them. CDR3 length: 15 amino acids. The chain's CDR3 is CSAREGAPSGNTIYF. DNA of the CDR3: TGCAGTGCTAGAGAAGGCGCCCCCTCTGGAAACACCATATATTTT.

This clonotype was detected ten times or more. The CDR3 spells CASSRGPGAEAFF. DNA of the CDR3: TGTGCCAGCTCACGAGGGCCTGGGGCTGAAGCTTTCTTT. The V gene is TRBV18, the J gene TRBJ1-1, with D unresolved. CDR1 and CDR2 (germline): KGHSH, LQKENI. The CDR3 loop spans 13 amino acids. Trimming took 4 bases from V and 6 from J, leaving 12 bases between them. Filled out from reference TRBV18 and TRBJ1-1, the complete variable domain reads NAGVMQNPRHLVRRRGQEARLRCSPMKGHSHVYWYRQLPEEGLKFMVYLQKENIIDESGMPKERFSAEFPKEGPSILRIQQVVRGDSAAYFCASSRGPGAEAFFGQGTRLTVV.

At least ten counts were recorded for this clonotype. The chain uses TRBV5-1 and TRBJ1-2, with D uncertain. The ends were cut back, 3 bases at V and 8 bases at J, with 14 bases in the middle. The CDR3 is 13 amino acids. Germline lookup yields CDR1 SGHRS and CDR2 YFSETQ. The CDR3 is CASSSPSRLGYTF. The CDR3 nucleotides read TGCGCCAGCAGCTCTCCCAGTCGACTAGGCTACACCTTC.

This clonotype was detected many times. The gene calls are TRBV7-8 and TRBJ2-7; the match to TRBD1 covers 8 bases. CDR1 is SGHVS, CDR2 FQNEAQ, per germline. J lost 3 bases, V lost 3 bases, and 7 bases had no gene match. The CDR3 has 15 amino acids. The CDR3 region is CASSLAPGTGYEQYF. The CDR3, as DNA: TGTGCCAGCAGCTTGGCTCCCGGGACAGGCTACGAGCAGTACTTC. The complete variable domain, with remaining parts taken from reference TRBV7-8 and TRBJ2-7, reads GAGVSQSPRYKVAKRGQDVALRCDPISGHVSLFWYQQALGQGPEFLTYFQNEAQLDKSGLPSDRFFAERPEGSVSTLKIQRTQQEDSAVYLCASSLAPGTGYEQYFGPGTRLTVT.

The genes are TRBV20-1 and TRBJ2-2, with 10 positions matching TRBD1. The length of the CDR3 is 15 residues. The V and J ends lost 5 bases and 0 bases, in that order; junction bases with no gene match: 3. Germline values: CDR1 DFQATT, CDR2 SNEGSKA (reference sequence). The CDR3 sequence: CSAGGTGANTGELFF. In nucleotides, the CDR3 is TGCAGTGCTGGCGGGACAGGGGCGAACACCGGGGAGCTGTTTTTT.

This clonotype was picked up many times. V usage is TRBV29-1 and J usage is TRBJ2-5; 7 bases are a match to TRBD1. This CDR3 spans 13 amino acids. The junction had 9 bases not matched to a gene; V was cut back by 6 bases and J by 5 bases. CDR1 is SQVTM and CDR2 is ANQGSEA in the germline V gene. The CDR3 is CSVAPGQRETQYF. CDR3 sequence (DNA): TGCAGCGTCGCTCCGGGACAGAGGGAGACCCAGTACTTC.

There are a few counts of this clonotype. This may arise from a read error, as a much more abundant clone is one base away. The gene calls are TRBV12-3 or TRBV12-4 and TRBJ2-1; the match to TRBD1 covers 9 bases. The CDR3 covers 14 residues. CDR3 protein: CTSSPPGQGREQFF. CDR3 nucleotide sequence: TGTACCAGCAGTCCTCCGGGACAGGGTCGTGAGCAGTTCTTC.

The chain couples TRBV7-2 to TRBJ1-4; 7 bases line up with TRBD1. CDR3 length: 15 amino acids. The V gene's germline CDR1 is SGHTA and CDR2 FQGNSA. V trimming: 0 bases; J trimming: 8 bases; junction bases outside the gene matches: 6. The CDR3 DNA sequence: TGTGCCAGCAGCTTAGCGGACAGGTCGACCGAAAAACTGTTTTTT. Its protein is CASSLADRSTEKLFF. The whole variable domain, remainder taken from reference TRBV7-2 and TRBJ1-4, is GAGVSQSPSNKVTEKGKDVELRCDPISGHTALYWYRQSLGQGLEFLIYFQGNSAPDKSGLPSDRFSAERTGGSVSTLTIQRTQQEDSAVYLCASSLADRSTEKLFFGSGTQLSVL.

With respect to this clonotype: This may stem from a read error, because a much larger clone lies one nucleotide away. The chain recombines TRBV10-3 with TRBJ2-5; TRBD2 might be the D (5 bases). Trimming shortened V by 0 bases and J by 9 bases, and 11 bases separated the two germline ends. Germline V lookup: CDR1 ENHRY, CDR2 SYGVKD. The CDR3 covers 13 residues. CDR3 residues: CAISESRVEAQYF. The CDR3 region has the DNA TGTGCCATCAGTGAGTCTCGGGTGGAGGCCCAGTACTTC.

The table lists this clonotype with many counts. The genes are TRBV20-1 and TRBJ2-1; 10 positions match TRBD2. The germline V gene encodes CDR1 DFQATT and CDR2 SNEGSKA (reference sequence). The CDR3 totals 15 residues. The junction had 10 bases not matched to a gene; V was cut back by 7 bases and J by 4 bases. DNA for the CDR3: TGCAGTGGCAAACGACTAGCGGGTGGTTACAATGAGCAGTTCTTC. Encoded protein: CSGKRLAGGYNEQFF.

In this sample, this clonotype turned up a few times. The chain links TRBV7-6 to TRBJ2-7; no clear D gene. The germline V gene encodes CDR1 SGHVS and CDR2 FNYEAQ. The CDR3 is 14 amino acids. V was pared by 1 base and J by 4 bases, with 11 bases between. CDR3 loop: CASSLGGVMYEQYF. As DNA, the CDR3 is TGTGCCAGCAGCTTAGGTGGGGTTATGTACGAGCAGTACTTC.

As to this clonotype: A much larger clone lies a single base off, so this may be a read error. This sequence joins TRBV20-1 and TRBJ2-5; D remains unclear. The V and J ends lost 3 bases and 3 bases respectively, with 14 bases between them. The CDR3 length is 14 residues. In germline, CDR1 is DFQATT, CDR2 SNEGSKA (reference sequence). The DNA of the CDR3 is TGCAGTGCTAGCCGTGGCGGCAGGAAAGAGACCCAGTACTTC. It encodes CSASRGGRKETQYF.

This clonotype was counted many times. The chain couples TRBV5-6 to TRBJ2-6; tentatively, D is TRBD1 (5 bases). V lost 2 bases and J lost 1, with 7 bases in between. The CDR3 is 15 residues long. The germline CDR1 and CDR2 sequences are SGHDT and YYEEEE. The CDR3 sequence: CASSFRQSGANVLTF. In DNA form, the CDR3 reads TGTGCCAGCAGCTTTCGACAGTCTGGGGCCAACGTCCTGACTTTC.

This chain links TRBV29-1 with TRBJ1-5; D gene unclear. The CDR3 extends over 12 amino acids. Germline V gene data show CDR1 as SQVTM and CDR2 as ANQGSEA. The V and J ends lost 8 bases and 2 bases respectively, with 10 bases between them. The CDR3 DNA reads TGCAGCTCCAAAGATGGCAATCAGCCCCAGCATTTT. Translating gives CSSKDGNQPQHF.

In this sample, this clonotype turned up many times. The CDR3 DNA reads as TGTGCCAGCAGCTTGGGACAGGGGGACACAGATACGCAGTATTTT. Amino acids: CASSLGQGDTDTQYF. The chain is built from TRBV7-9 and TRBJ2-3, with 11 bases matching TRBD1. There are 15 residues in the CDR3. After removal of 3 bases from V and 2 bases from J, the junction contained 1 base not matched to a gene. Germline V gene data show CDR1 as SEHNR and CDR2 as FQNEAQ (reference sequence).

This chain uses TRBV24-1 with TRBJ2-3; 11 bases map to TRBD2. The germline CDR1 and CDR2 sequences are KGHDR and SFDVKD. V was clipped by 2 bases and J by 4 bases; unmatched bases: 1. CDR3 length: 15 amino acids. The CDR3 DNA is TGTGCCACCAGTGATTATAGCGGGGGGGCAGATACGCAGTATTTT. Translated: CATSDYSGGADTQYF.